The source of this T cell receptor (beta chain) is a study of a mutant IDH1 vaccine in newly diagnosed glioma. Across the whole study: The study started vaccination 4-6 weeks after radiotherapy alone, or with temozolomide cycles.

Between the trimmed V and J ends, which lost 7 bases and 8 bases, there was a span of 22 bases. CDR3 length: 15 residues. Germline values: CDR1 MNHEY, CDR2 SMNVEV (reference sequence). Sample time point: week 11, during vaccination. What each vaccine dose contained was 300 ug of mutant IDH1 20-mer peptide, accompanied by topical imiquimod. As regards this clone: The antigen remains undetermined.

Study findings and constraints: Overall, 85% to 95% of patients had vaccine-induced immune responses.

Using immunoSEQ multiplex PCR, the repertoire was profiled, and TCRdb retains in-frame clones only, with some absent. This table has around 57,000 clones, about nine tenths appearing once. This sequence originates from a man aged 35 to 55 with glioma. The rearrangement uses TRBV27 and TRBJ2-3, with D possibly called TRBD1 or TRBD2 (5 bases each). This sample comprised PBMCs, obtained from a glioma patient whose treatment included an IDH1 peptide vaccine. CDR3 in amino acids: CASNIEPGRPGTQYF. CDR3 bases: TGTGCCAGCAACATTGAACCGGGACGCCCGGGTACGCAGTATTTT.